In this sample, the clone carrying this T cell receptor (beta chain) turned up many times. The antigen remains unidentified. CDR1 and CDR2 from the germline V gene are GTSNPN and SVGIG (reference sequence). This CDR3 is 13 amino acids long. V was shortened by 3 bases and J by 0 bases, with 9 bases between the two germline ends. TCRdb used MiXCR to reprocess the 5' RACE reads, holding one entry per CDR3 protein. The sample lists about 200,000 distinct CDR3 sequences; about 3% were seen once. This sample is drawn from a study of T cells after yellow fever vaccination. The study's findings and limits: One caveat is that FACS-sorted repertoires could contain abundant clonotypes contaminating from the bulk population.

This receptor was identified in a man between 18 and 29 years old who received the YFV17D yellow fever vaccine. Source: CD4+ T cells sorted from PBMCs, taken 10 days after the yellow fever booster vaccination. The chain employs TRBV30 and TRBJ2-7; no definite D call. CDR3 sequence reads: CAWSLSFSYEQYF. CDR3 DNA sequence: TGTGCCTGGAGCTTGAGTTTCTCCTACGAGCAGTACTTC.